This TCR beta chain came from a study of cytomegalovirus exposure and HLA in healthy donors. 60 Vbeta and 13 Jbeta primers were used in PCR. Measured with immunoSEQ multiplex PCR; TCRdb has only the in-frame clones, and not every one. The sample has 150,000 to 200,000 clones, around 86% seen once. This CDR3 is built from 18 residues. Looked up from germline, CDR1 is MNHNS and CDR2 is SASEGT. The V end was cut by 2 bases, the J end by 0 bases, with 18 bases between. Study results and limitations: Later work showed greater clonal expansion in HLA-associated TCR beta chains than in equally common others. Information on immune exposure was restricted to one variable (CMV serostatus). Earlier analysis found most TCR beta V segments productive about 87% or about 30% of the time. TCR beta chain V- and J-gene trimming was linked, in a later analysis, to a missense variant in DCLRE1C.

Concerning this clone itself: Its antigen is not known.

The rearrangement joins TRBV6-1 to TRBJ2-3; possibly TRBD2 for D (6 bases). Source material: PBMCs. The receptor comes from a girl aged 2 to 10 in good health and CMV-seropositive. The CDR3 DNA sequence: TGTGCCAGCAGTGAAAAGCTGGGGGGTACCTTTAGCACAGATACGCAGTATTTT. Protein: CASSEKLGGTFSTDTQYF.